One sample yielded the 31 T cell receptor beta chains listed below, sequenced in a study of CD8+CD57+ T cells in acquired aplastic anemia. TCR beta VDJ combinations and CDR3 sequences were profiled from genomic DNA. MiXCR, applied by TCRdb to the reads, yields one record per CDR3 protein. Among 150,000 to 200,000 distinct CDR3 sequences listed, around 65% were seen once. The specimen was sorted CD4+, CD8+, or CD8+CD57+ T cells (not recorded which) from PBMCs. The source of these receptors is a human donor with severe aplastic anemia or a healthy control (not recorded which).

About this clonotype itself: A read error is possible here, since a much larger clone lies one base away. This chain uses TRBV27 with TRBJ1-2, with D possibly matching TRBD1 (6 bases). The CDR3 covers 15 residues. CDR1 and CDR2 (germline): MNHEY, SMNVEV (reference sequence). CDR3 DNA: TGTGCCGGCAGCCTCACACAGGGATGGGTCTATGGCTACACCTTC. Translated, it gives CAGSLTQGWVYGYTF.

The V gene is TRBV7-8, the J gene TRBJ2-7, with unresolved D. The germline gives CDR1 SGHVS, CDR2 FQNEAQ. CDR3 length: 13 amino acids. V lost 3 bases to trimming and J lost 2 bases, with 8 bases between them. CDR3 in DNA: TGTGCCAGCAGCTTTGGGTCTCCCTACGAGCAGTACTTC. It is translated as CASSFGSPYEQYF. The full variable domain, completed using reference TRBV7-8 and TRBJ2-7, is GAGVSQSPRYKVAKRGQDVALRCDPISGHVSLFWYQQALGQGPEFLTYFQNEAQLDKSGLPSDRFFAERPEGSVSTLKIQRTQQEDSAVYLCASSFGSPYEQYFGPGTRLTVT.

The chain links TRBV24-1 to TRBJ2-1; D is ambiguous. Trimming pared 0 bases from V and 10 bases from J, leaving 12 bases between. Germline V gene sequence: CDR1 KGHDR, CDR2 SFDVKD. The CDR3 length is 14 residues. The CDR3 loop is CATSDLNGGGEQFF. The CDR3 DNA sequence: TGTGCCACCAGTGATTTGAATGGCGGCGGCGAGCAGTTCTTC.

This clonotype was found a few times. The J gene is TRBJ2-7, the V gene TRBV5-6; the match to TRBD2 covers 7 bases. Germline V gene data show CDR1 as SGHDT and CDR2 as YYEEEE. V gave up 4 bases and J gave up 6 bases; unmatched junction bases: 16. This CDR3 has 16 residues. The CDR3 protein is CASSAPVGGLRSEQYF. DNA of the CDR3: TGTGCCAGCAGCGCCCCCGTGGGAGGGCTAAGGAGCGAGCAGTACTTC.

The CDR3 sequence is CSARQSGGGNTIYF. The CDR3 bases are TGCAGTGCTAGGCAATCCGGGGGAGGAAACACCATATATTTT. The chain employs TRBV20-1 and TRBJ1-3, with a tentative D call TRBD1 (5 bases). Germline-derived CDR1 and CDR2 are DFQATT and SNEGSKA (reference sequence). V was pared by 3 bases and J by 4 bases, with 13 bases between. CDR3 length: 14 residues.

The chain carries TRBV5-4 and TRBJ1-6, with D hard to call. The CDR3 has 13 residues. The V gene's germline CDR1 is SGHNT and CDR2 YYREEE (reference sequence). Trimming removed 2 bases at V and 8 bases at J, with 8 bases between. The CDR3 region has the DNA TGTGCCAGCAGCTTAGCTAGAGATTCACCCCTCCACTTT. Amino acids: CASSLARDSPLHF.

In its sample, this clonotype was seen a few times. The CDR3 DNA reads TGCAGCGTTGGAGGCAAAGTGGGGGGGGCGGACTACAATGAGCAGTTCTTC. Translated, it gives CSVGGKVGGADYNEQFF. The chain employs TRBV29-1 and TRBJ2-1; TRBD2 might be the D (7 bases). Germline CDR1 is SQVTM and CDR2 is ANQGSEA. The CDR3 spans 17 residues. The V and J ends lost 4 bases and 3 bases respectively, with 22 bases between them.

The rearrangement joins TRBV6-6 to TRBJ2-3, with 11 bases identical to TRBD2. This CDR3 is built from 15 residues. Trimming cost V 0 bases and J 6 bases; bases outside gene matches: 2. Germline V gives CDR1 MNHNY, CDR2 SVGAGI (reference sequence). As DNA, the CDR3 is TGTGCCAGCAGTTACTCCGGACTAGCGGGTGATACGCAGTATTTT. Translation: CASSYSGLAGDTQYF.

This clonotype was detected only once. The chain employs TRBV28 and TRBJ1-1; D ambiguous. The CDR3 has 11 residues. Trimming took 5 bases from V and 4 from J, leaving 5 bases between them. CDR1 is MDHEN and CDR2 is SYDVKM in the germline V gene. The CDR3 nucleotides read TGTGCCAGCAGTGCGACCACTGAAGCTTTCTTT. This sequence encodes CASSATTEAFF.

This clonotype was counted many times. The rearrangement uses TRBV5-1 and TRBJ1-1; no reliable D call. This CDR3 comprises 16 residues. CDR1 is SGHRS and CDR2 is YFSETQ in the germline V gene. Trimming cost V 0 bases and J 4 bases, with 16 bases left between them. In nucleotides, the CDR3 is TGCGCCAGCAGCTTGGGGGCCCGAGCCGGCGGCACTGAAGCTTTCTTT. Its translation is CASSLGARAGGTEAFF.

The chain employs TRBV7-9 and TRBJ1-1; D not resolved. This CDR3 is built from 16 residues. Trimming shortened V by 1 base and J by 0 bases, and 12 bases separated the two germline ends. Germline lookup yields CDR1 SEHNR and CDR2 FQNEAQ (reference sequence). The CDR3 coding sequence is TGTGCCAGCAGCTTAGTGGCGGCGGGTGTGAACACTGAAGCTTTCTTT. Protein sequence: CASSLVAAGVNTEAFF.

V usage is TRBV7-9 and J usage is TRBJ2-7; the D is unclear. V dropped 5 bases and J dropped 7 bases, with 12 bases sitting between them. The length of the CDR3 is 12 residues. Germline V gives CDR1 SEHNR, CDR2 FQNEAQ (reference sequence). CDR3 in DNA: TGTGCCAGCAGCCCCTCCCGTCTAGAGCAGTACTTC. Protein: CASSPSRLEQYF.

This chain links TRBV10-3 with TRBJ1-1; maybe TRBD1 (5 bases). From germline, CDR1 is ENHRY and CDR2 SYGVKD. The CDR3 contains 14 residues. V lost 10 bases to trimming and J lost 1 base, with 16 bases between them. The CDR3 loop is CATWGSGPNTEAFF. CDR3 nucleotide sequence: TGTGCCACCTGGGGTTCGGGGCCGAACACTGAAGCTTTCTTT.

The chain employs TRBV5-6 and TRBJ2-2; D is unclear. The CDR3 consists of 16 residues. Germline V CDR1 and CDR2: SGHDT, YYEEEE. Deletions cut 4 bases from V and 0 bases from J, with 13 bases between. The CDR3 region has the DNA TGTGCCAGCAGCCATGTAGGGATCGCGAACACCGGGGAGCTGTTTTTT. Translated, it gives CASSHVGIANTGELFF. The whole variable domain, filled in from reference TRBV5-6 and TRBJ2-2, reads DAGVTQSPTHLIKTRGQQVTLRCSPKSGHDTVSWYQQALGQGPQFIFQYYEEEERQRGNFPDRFSGHQFPNYSSELNVNALLLGDSALYLCASSHVGIANTGELFFGEGSRLTVL.

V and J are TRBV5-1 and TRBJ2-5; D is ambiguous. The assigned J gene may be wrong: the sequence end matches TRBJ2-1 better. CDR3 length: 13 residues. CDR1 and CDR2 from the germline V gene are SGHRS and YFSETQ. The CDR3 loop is CASSLGTRNEQFF. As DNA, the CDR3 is TGCGCCAGCAGCTTGGGGACGAGAAATGAGCAGTTCTTC.

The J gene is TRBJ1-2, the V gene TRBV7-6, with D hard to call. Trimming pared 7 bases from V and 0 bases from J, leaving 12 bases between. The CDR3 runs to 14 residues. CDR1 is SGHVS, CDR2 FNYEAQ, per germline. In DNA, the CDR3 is TGTGCCAGCACCCCCACAGCCACTAACTATGGCTACACCTTC. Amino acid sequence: CASTPTATNYGYTF.

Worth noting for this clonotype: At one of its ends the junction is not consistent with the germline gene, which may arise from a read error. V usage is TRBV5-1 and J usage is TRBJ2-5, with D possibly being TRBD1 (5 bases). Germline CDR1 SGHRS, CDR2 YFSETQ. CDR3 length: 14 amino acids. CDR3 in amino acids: CASRAYDRQETQYF. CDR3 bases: TGTGCCAGCAGGGCTTATGACAGACAAGAGACCCAGTACTTC.

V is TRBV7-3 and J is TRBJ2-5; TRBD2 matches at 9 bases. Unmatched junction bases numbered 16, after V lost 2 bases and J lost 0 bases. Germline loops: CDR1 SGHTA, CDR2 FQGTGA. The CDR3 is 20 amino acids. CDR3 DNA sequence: TGTGCCAGCAGCTTAGGCGGGGGGGCTCCCTTGTGTCCTGACCAAGAGACCCAGTACTTC. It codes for CASSLGGGAPLCPDQETQYF. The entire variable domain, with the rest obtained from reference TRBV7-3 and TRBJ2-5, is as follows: GAGVSQTPSNKVTEKGKYVELRCDPISGHTALYWYRQSLGQGPEFLIYFQGTGAADDSGLPNDRFFAVRPEGSVSTLKIQRTERGDSAVYLCASSLGGGAPLCPDQETQYFGPGTRLLVL.

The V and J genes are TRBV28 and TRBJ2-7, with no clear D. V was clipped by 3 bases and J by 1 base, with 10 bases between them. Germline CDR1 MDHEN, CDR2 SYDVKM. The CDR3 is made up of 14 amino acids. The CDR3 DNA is TGTGCCAGCAGTTTTGGTGACGGTTCCTACGAGCAGTACTTC. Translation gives CASSFGDGSYEQYF.

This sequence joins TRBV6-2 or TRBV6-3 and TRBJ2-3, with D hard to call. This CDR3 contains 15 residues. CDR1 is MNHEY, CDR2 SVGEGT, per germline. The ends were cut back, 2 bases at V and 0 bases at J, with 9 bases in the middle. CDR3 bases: TGTGCCAGCAGTTACGATAGCCGGAGCACAGATACGCAGTATTTT. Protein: CASSYDSRSTDTQYF.

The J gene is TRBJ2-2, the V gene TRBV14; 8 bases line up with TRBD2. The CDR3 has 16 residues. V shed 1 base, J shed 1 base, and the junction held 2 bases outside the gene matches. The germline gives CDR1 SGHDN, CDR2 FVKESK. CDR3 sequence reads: CASSQGSGVNTGELFF. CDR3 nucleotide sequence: TGTGCCAGCAGCCAAGGTAGCGGGGTGAACACCGGGGAGCTGTTTTTT.

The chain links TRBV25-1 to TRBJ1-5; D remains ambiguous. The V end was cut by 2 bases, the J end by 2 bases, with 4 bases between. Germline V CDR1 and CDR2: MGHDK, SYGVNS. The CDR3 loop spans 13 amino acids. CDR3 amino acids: CASSEPGNQPQHF. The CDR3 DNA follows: TGTGCCAGCAGTGAACCGGGCAATCAGCCCCAGCATTTT.

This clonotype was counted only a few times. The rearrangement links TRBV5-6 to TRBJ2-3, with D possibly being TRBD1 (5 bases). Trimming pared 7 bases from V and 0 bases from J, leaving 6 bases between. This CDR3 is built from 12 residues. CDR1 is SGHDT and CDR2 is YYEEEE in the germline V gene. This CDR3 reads CASGQSTDTQYF. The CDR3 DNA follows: TGTGCCAGCGGACAAAGCACAGATACGCAGTATTTT.

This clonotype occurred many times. Here the CDR3 reads CASSYTHGDSYEQYF. The DNA for the CDR3 is TGTGCCAGCAGTTATACTCATGGGGACTCCTACGAGCAGTACTTC. The chain couples TRBV7-3 to TRBJ2-7; no definite D call. Germline CDR1 is SGHTA and CDR2 is FQGTGA. This CDR3 has 15 amino acids. Trimming cost V 6 bases and J 0 bases, with 15 bases left between them.

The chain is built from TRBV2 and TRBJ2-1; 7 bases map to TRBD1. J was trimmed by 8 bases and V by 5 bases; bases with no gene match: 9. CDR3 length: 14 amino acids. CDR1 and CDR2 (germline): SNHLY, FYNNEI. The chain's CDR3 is CASSPRRDSHEQFF. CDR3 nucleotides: TGTGCCAGCAGTCCCCGCCGGGACAGTCATGAGCAGTTCTTC.

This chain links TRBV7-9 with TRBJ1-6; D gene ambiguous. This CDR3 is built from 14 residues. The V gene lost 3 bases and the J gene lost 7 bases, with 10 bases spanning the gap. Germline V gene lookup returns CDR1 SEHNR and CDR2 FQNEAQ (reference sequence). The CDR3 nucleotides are TGTGCCAGCAGCTTTGACCTAACAAATTCACCCCTCCACTTT. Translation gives CASSFDLTNSPLHF.

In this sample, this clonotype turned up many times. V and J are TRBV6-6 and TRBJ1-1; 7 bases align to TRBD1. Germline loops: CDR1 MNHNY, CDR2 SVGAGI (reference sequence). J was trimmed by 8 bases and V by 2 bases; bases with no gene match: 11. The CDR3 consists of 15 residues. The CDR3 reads CASSYADRFGEEAFF. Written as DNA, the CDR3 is TGTGCCAGCAGTTACGCGGACAGGTTTGGGGAAGAAGCTTTCTTT.

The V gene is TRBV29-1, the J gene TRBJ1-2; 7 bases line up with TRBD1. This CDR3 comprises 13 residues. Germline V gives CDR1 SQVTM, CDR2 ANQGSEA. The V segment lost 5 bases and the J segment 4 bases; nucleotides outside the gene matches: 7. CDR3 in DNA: TGCAGCGTTTTGGAGGGGGCCAGCTATGGCTACACCTTC. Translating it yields CSVLEGASYGYTF.

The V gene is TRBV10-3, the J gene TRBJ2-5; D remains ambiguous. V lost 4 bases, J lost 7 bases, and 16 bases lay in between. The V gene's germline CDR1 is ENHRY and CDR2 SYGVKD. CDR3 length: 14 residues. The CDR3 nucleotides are TGTGCCATCAGTGGGAAGGGTGAGATTGGGACCCAGTACTTC. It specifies CAISGKGEIGTQYF.

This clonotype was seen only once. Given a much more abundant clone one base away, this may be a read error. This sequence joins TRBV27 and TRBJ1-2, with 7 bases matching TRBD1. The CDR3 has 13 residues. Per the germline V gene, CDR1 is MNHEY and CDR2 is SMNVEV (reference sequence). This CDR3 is CASSLTGHYGSTF. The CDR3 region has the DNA TGTGCCAGCAGTTTGACAGGGCACTATGGCTCCACCTTC.

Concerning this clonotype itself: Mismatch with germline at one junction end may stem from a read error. The CDR3 coding sequence is TGCGCCGGCAGTCAGGGGAATCGGGGCACAGATACGCAGTATTTT. This sequence encodes CAGSQGNRGTDTQYF. This rearrangement joins TRBV10-2 to TRBJ2-3; possible D gene TRBD1, 6 bases. There are 15 residues in the CDR3. Germline V gene sequence: CDR1 WSHSY, CDR2 SAAADI.